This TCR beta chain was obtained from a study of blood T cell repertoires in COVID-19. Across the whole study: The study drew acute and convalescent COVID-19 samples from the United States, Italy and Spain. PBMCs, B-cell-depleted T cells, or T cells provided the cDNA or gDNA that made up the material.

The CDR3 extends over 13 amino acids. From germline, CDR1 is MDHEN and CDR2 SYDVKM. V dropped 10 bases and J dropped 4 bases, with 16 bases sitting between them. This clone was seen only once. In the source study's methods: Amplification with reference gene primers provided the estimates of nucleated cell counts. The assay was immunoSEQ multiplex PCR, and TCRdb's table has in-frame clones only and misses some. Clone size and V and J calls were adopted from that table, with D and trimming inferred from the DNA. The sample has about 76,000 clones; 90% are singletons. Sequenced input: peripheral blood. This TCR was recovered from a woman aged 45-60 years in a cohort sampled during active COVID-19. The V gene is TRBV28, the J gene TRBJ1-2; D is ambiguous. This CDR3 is CATGEPRIYGYTF. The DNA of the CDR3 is TGTGCCACCGGGGAGCCAAGGATCTATGGCTACACCTTC.